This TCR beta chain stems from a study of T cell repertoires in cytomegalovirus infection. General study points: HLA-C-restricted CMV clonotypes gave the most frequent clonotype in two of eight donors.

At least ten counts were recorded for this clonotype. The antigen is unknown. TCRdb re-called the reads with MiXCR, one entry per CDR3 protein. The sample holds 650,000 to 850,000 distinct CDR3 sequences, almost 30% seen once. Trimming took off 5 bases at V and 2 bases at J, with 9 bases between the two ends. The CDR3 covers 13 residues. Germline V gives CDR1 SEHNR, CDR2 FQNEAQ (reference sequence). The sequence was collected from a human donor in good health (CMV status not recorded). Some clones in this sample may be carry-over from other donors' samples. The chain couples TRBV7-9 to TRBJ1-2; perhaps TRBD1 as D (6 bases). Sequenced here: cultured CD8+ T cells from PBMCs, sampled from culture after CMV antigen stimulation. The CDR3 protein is CASSGGPNYGYTF. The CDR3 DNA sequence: TGTGCCAGCAGCGGGGGGCCCAACTATGGCTACACCTTC.